The 21 T cell receptor beta chains below come from one sample, sequenced in a study of blood T cell repertoires in COVID-19. Sequencing was performed with immunoSEQ multiplex PCR; in TCRdb, only in-frame clones are kept and a portion is missing. Of some 280,000 clones in the sample, about 91% were seen once. Material for sequencing was peripheral blood. All receptors derive from a woman aged 55-70 years with acute or convalescent COVID-19.

This sequence joins TRBV2 and TRBJ2-7, with 8 positions matching TRBD2. The CDR3 length is 13 residues. Trimming removed 7 bases from V and 6 bases from J; junction bases left unmatched: 8. CDR1 and CDR2 from the germline V gene are SNHLY and FYNNEI. The CDR3 DNA sequence: TGTGCCAGCACCCCACGGGGGGGTCCCGAGCAGTACTTC. This gives the protein CASTPRGGPEQYF.

CDR3 protein: CASSYALQGINYGYTF. The CDR3 coding sequence is TGTGCCAGCAGTTACGCCTTACAGGGAATCAACTATGGCTACACCTTC. This chain joins TRBV28 and TRBJ1-2; D is perhaps TRBD1 (6 bases). There are 16 residues in the CDR3. Germline V lookup: CDR1 MDHEN, CDR2 SYDVKM. Trimming shortened V by 4 bases and J by 2 bases, and 17 bases separated the two germline ends.

The rearrangement uses TRBV7-2 and TRBJ1-4; tentative D call: TRBD1 (5 bases). V shed 1 base and J shed 0 bases, with 6 bases lying between them. CDR3 length: 15 amino acids. The V gene's germline CDR1 is SGHTA and CDR2 FQGNSA. CDR3 protein: CASSLEGATNEKLFF. CDR3 bases: TGTGCCAGCAGCTTAGAAGGGGCAACTAATGAAAAACTGTTTTTT.

The chain combines TRBV5-6 with TRBJ2-5; D gene unclear. Trimming left V 6 bases short and J 7 bases short, with 7 bases between. The CDR3 is made up of 10 amino acids. Germline CDR1 reads SGHDT; CDR2 reads YYEEEE. Here the CDR3 reads CASTRRTQYF. The DNA of the CDR3 is TGTGCCAGCACCCGCAGGACCCAGTACTTC. Together with reference TRBV5-6 and TRBJ2-5, the CDR3 gives the full variable domain: DAGVTQSPTHLIKTRGQQVTLRCSPKSGHDTVSWYQQALGQGPQFIFQYYEEEERQRGNFPDRFSGHQFPNYSSELNVNALLLGDSALYLCASTRRTQYFGPGTRLLVL.

The rearrangement uses TRBV5-6 and TRBJ2-3, with D maybe TRBD2 (6 bases). Germline V gene sequence: CDR1 SGHDT, CDR2 YYEEEE. V was shortened by 4 bases and J by 4 bases, with 13 bases between the two germline ends. There are 14 residues in the CDR3. The CDR3 region is CASSPRDSADTQYF. For the CDR3, the DNA is TGTGCCAGCAGCCCCCGGGACTCGGCAGATACGCAGTATTTT.

The rearrangement joins TRBV10-3 to TRBJ2-5; a possible D gene is TRBD1 (6 bases). With 6 bases removed from V and 4 bases from J, the gap between germline ends came to 21 bases. The CDR3 length is 16 residues. Germline V gene lookup returns CDR1 ENHRY and CDR2 SYGVKD. DNA for the CDR3: TGTGCCATCAGCCGATTGGACAGTTCCCGGGGAGAGACCCAGTACTTC. Amino acids: CAISRLDSSRGETQYF.

The chain recombines TRBV4-1 with TRBJ1-6; a weak D match, TRBD1 (6 bases). Trimming took off 1 base at V and 7 bases at J, with 14 bases between the two ends. The CDR3 has 16 amino acids. CDR1 and CDR2 (germline): MGHRA, YSYEKL. DNA for the CDR3: TGCGCCAGCAGCCAAGCTCGAACAGGGCTGAATTCACCCCTCCACTTT. Translated, it gives CASSQARTGLNSPLHF.

This clone was found once. The rearrangement uses TRBV3-1 (or the pseudogene TRBV3-2) and TRBJ1-2; 7 bases line up with TRBD1. CDR1 is LGHDT, CDR2 YNNKEL, per germline (reference sequence). The CDR3 contains 15 residues. J lost 3 bases, V lost 1 base, and 5 bases had no gene match. The CDR3 loop is CASSQGSGGDYGYTF. The CDR3 DNA follows: TGTGCCAGCAGCCAAGGGTCAGGGGGTGACTATGGCTACACCTTC.

The chain is built from TRBV6-5 and TRBJ2-7; D might be TRBD1 (5 bases). This CDR3 region has 14 residues. The germline V gene encodes CDR1 MNHEY and CDR2 SVGAGI. V was clipped by 9 bases and J by 4 bases, with 19 bases between them. CDR3: CARQVPSLVYEQYF. DNA for the CDR3: TGTGCCAGACAGGTCCCGTCACTCGTTTACGAGCAGTACTTC.

The gene calls are TRBV9 and TRBJ2-1; perhaps TRBD1 as D (5 bases). V was clipped by 3 bases and J by 5 bases, with 21 bases between them. Germline lookup yields CDR1 SGDLS and CDR2 YYNGEE. This CDR3 is 17 amino acids long. The CDR3 DNA is TGTGCCAGCAGCGCCCCCCGTAATACAGGAAATGACAATGAGCAGTTCTTC. It encodes CASSAPRNTGNDNEQFF.

The rearrangement links TRBV3-1 (or the pseudogene TRBV3-2) to TRBJ1-4, with 8 positions matching TRBD1. The V gene's germline CDR1 is LGHDT and CDR2 YNNKEL (reference sequence). This CDR3 comprises 19 residues. The J segment lost 2 bases and the V segment lost 4 bases, leaving 15 bases of the junction unmatched. The CDR3: CASSPLGTGLRGTNEKLFF. As DNA, the CDR3 is TGTGCCAGCAGCCCGCTCGGGACAGGTCTAAGAGGCACTAATGAAAAACTGTTTTTT.

The rearrangement joins TRBV5-1 to TRBJ2-7, with D maybe TRBD2 (6 bases). V lost 4 bases to trimming and J lost 4 bases, with 18 bases between them. Germline CDR1 SGHRS, CDR2 YFSETQ. CDR3 size: 15 residues. The CDR3 sequence is CASSLGGGTDYEQYF. CDR3 bases: TGCGCCAGCAGCCTCGGAGGCGGGACGGATTACGAGCAGTACTTC.

This clone was observed a handful of times. J is TRBJ1-1 and V is TRBV19; D unresolved. V was shortened by 5 bases and J by 0 bases, with 13 bases between the two germline ends. CDR3 size: 15 residues. The germline V gene encodes CDR1 LNHDA and CDR2 SQIVND (reference sequence). The CDR3 nucleotides are TGTGCCAGTAGTGCAACCCCCTATATGAACACTGAAGCTTTCTTT. As protein: CASSATPYMNTEAFF.

The chain links TRBV3-1 (or the pseudogene TRBV3-2) to TRBJ2-2, with a weak D call TRBD1 (6 bases). This CDR3 has 18 residues. V lost 4 bases to trimming and J lost 5 bases, with 23 bases between them. Per germline, CDR1 LGHDT and CDR2 YNNKEL (reference sequence). For the CDR3, the DNA is TGTGCCAGCAGCCTTGGGTCAGGGGAGTGGTTACGGACCGGGGAGCTGTTTTTT. Translated, it gives CASSLGSGEWLRTGELFF.

Only one count was recorded for this clone. The chain recombines TRBV2 with TRBJ1-2; tentatively, D is TRBD1 (5 bases). The germline V gene has CDR1 SNHLY and CDR2 FYNNEI. Trimming left V 4 bases short and J 2 bases short, with 8 bases between. This CDR3 has 13 amino acids. The CDR3 spells CASSVTENYGYTF. Written as DNA, the CDR3 is TGTGCCAGCAGTGTGACAGAAAACTATGGCTACACCTTC.

The chain has TRBV28 and TRBJ1-6; 10 bases match TRBD1. The CDR3 contains 15 residues. V lost 5 bases and J lost 6; bases outside the gene matches: 4. Germline values: CDR1 MDHEN, CDR2 SYDVKM. The CDR3 here is CASSPGDRGNSPLHF. The CDR3 nucleotides are TGTGCCAGCAGTCCCGGGGACAGGGGTAATTCACCCCTCCACTTT.

The gene calls are TRBV2 and TRBJ2-4; TRBD2 might be the D (7 bases). This CDR3 contains 15 residues. V was pared by 6 bases and J by 5 bases, with 17 bases between. In germline, CDR1 is SNHLY, CDR2 FYNNEI. CDR3 protein: CASRFEGGPQNIQYF. The CDR3 region has the DNA TGTGCCAGCAGGTTCGAGGGGGGGCCTCAAAACATTCAGTACTTC.

The rearrangement joins TRBV5-4 to TRBJ1-6; perhaps TRBD1 as D (6 bases). Germline V lookup: CDR1 SGHNT, CDR2 YYREEE (reference sequence). Between the trimmed V and J ends, which lost 2 bases and 8 bases, there was a span of 20 bases. The length of the CDR3 is 17 residues. The CDR3 DNA sequence: TGTGCCAGCAGCTTAGGAGGGGGGGTTGATAGGGATTCACCCCTCCACTTT. Translation gives CASSLGGGVDRDSPLHF.

The chain has TRBV20-1 and TRBJ2-1; TRBD2 agrees at 10 bases. There are 15 residues in the CDR3. Germline CDR1 reads DFQATT; CDR2 reads SNEGSKA (reference sequence). With 3 bases clipped from V and 4 bases from J, the junction kept 6 bases outside the gene matches. CDR3 sequence reads: CSASETSGLYNEQFF. CDR3 nucleotides: TGCAGTGCTAGTGAGACTAGCGGGTTATACAATGAGCAGTTCTTC.

The rearrangement joins TRBV25-1 to TRBJ1-3, with a weak D call TRBD1 (6 bases). Germline V gene lookup returns CDR1 MGHDK and CDR2 SYGVNS. Trimming took 0 bases from V and 4 from J, leaving 7 bases between them. CDR3 length equals 14 residues. In DNA form, the CDR3 reads TGTGCCAGCAGTGAATACGGACAGGGAAACACCATATATTTT. It yields the protein CASSEYGQGNTIYF.

The rearrangement links TRBV5-1 to TRBJ1-1, with D perhaps matching TRBD1 (6 bases). The germline V gene encodes CDR1 SGHRS and CDR2 YFSETQ. The V and J ends lost 4 bases and 4 bases respectively, with 17 bases between them. The CDR3 extends over 15 amino acids. CDR3 protein: CASSPLQGWGTEAFF. Here the CDR3 DNA reads TGCGCCAGCAGCCCTCTACAGGGTTGGGGCACTGAAGCTTTCTTT.